Following are 3 T cell receptor beta chains from one sample sequenced in a study of cytomegalovirus exposure and HLA in healthy donors. Amplification used 60 Vbeta primers and 13 Jbeta primers. Assay used: immunoSEQ multiplex PCR; TCRdb lists only in-frame clones, some missing. Of approximately 100,000 clones listed, 65% to 80% are singletons. Sequencing used PBMCs. The source is a woman aged 40 to 50 in good health and CMV-seronegative.

The CDR3 bases are TGTGCCAGCAGACGGGGGGTTTCGGGGACTGAAGCTTTCTTT. Its translation: CASRRGVSGTEAFF. This sequence joins TRBV6-5 and TRBJ1-1, with TRBD1 as a possible D gene (5 bases). V dropped 6 bases and J dropped 5 bases, with 16 bases sitting between them. Germline lookup yields CDR1 MNHEY and CDR2 SVGAGI. This CDR3 spans 14 amino acids.

This clone was seen a few times. The chain couples TRBV7-2 to TRBJ2-1; the match to TRBD2 covers 8 bases. This CDR3 is 15 amino acids long. J was trimmed by 1 base and V by 5 bases; bases with no gene match: 4. The germline V gene encodes CDR1 SGHTA and CDR2 FQGNSA. CDR3 nucleotide sequence: TGTGCCAGCAGCCCAACTAGCGGATCCTACAATGAGCAGTTCTTC. This sequence encodes CASSPTSGSYNEQFF.

This chain links TRBV10-3 with TRBJ2-5; 13 bases line up with TRBD2. The tail of the sequence fits TRBJ2-7 better, so the J call may be wrong. The CDR3 consists of 16 residues. Germline V gene sequence: CDR1 ENHRY, CDR2 SYGVKD. CDR3 amino acids: CAISPGRTSGSYEQYF. The CDR3 DNA is TGTGCCATCAGCCCGGGCCGGACTAGCGGGAGTTACGAGCAGTACTTC.